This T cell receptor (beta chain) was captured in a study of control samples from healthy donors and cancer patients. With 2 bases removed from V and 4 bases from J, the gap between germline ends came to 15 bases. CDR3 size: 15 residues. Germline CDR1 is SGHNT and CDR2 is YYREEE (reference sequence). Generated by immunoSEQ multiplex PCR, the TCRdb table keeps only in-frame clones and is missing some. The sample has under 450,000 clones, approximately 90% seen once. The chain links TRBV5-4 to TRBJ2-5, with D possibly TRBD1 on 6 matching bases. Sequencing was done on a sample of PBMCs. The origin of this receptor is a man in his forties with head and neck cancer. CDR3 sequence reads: CASSLLLSGVETQYF. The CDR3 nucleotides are TGTGCCAGCAGCTTATTACTCTCAGGGGTAGAGACCCAGTACTTC.